This paragraph covers one T cell receptor beta chain sequence. This CDR3 region has 17 residues. CDR1 and CDR2 (germline): MRHNA, SNTAGT. Trimming removed 8 bases at V and 2 bases at J, with 23 bases between. The data derive from a study of blood T cell repertoires in COVID-19. Overall study context: From the United States, Italy and Spain came samples of acute and convalescent COVID-19. T cells, B-cell-depleted T cells, or PBMCs supplied cDNA or gDNA.

In the authors' workflow: Using reference gene primer amplification, nucleated cell counts were estimated. Sequenced by immunoSEQ multiplex PCR; TCRdb stores in-frame clones only, minus some. The V and J calls and clone size come from that table; D and trimming were worked out from the DNA. The sample consists of more than 85,000 clones, roughly 90% of them appearing once. The J gene is TRBJ2-3, the V gene TRBV6-4, with D maybe TRBD2 (6 bases). The clonotype comes from a woman older than 75 with acute or convalescent COVID-19. Sequencing was carried out using peripheral blood. DNA of the CDR3: TGTGCCAGCCATAACCAAAGTCTAGCGAGACTCACAGATACGCAGTATTTT. Translation gives CASHNQSLARLTDTQYF.